The sequence of this TCR beta chain was determined in a study of beta chain features in type 1 diabetes. Note on this clone: The antigen remains unidentified.

Overall study findings and caveats: Among patients with Type 1 diabetes, TCRB CDR3s were moderately but significantly shorter in every one of the four CD4+ subsets.

The CDR3 consists of 13 residues. The germline V and J ends were trimmed by 10 bases and 3 bases, with 15 bases remaining between them. The germline CDR1 and CDR2 sequences are ENHRY and SYGVKD. The study reverse transcribed the entire isolated RNA, so it sequenced expressed TCRB transcripts. TCRdb's table, derived via immunoSEQ multiplex PCR, lists solely in-frame clones and lacks some. The sample contains 130,000 to 150,000 clones, 40% to 60% of which appear only once. This rearrangement joins TRBV10-3 to TRBJ1-1; perhaps TRBD1 as D (5 bases). This sequence originates from a man between 18 and 35 years old in good health. Sequencing was carried out using Tregs from blood. CDR3 DNA: TGTGCCAGCCTCAGGGAAGTGTACACTGAAGCTTTCTTT. Translating gives CASLREVYTEAFF.